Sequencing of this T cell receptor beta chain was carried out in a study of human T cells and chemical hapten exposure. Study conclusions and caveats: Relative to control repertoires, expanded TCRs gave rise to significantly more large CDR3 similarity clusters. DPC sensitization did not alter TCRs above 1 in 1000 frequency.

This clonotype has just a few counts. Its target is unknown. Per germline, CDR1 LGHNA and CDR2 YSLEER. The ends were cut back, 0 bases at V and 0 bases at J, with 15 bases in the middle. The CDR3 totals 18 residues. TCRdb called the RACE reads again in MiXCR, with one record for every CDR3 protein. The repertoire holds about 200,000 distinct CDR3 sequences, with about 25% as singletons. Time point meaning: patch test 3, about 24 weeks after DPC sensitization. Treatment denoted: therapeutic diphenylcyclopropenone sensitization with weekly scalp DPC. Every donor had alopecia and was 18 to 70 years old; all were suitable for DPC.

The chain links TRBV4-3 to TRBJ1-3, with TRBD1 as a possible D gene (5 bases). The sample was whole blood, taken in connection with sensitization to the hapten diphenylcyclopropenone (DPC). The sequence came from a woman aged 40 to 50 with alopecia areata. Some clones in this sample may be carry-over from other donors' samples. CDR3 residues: CASSQDWGPILSGNTIYF. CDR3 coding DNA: TGCGCCAGCAGCCAAGATTGGGGACCGATCCTCTCTGGAAACACCATATATTTT.